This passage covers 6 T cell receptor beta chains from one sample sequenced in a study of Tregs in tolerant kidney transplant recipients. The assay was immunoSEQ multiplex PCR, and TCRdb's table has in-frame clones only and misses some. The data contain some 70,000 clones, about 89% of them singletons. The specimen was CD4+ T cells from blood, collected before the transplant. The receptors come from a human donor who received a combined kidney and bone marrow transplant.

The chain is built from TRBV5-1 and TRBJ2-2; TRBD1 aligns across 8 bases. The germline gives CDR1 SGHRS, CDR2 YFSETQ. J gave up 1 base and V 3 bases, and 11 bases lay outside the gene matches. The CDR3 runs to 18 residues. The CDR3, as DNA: TGCGCCAGCAGCTCGGACCCTCAAGGGACAGGGAACACCGGGGAGCTGTTTTTT. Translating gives CASSSDPQGTGNTGELFF.

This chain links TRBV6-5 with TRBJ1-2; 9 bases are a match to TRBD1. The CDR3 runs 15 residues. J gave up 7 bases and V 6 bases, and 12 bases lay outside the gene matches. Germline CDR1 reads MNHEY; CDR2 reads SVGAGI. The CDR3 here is CASSLGTGLLGGYTF. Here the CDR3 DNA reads TGTGCCAGCAGCCTAGGGACAGGGCTGTTGGGTGGCTACACCTTC.

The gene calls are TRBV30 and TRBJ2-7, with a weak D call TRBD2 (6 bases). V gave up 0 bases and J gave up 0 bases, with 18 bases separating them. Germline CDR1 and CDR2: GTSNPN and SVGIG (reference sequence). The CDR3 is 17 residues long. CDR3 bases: TGTGCCTGGAGTGTTCGGTTAGCGGAACCGATCTCCTACGAGCAGTACTTC. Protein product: CAWSVRLAEPISYEQYF.

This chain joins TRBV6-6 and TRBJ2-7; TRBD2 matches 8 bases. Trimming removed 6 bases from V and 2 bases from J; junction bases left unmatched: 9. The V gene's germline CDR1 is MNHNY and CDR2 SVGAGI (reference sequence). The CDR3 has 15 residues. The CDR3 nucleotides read TGTGCCAGCAGCCGTCTGGCGGGAGGACCCTACGAGCAGTACTTC. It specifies CASSRLAGGPYEQYF.

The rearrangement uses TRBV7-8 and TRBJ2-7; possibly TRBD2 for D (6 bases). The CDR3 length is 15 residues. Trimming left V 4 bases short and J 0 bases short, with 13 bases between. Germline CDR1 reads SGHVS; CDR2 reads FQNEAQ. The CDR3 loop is CASSSGLLSSYEQYF. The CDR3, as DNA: TGTGCCAGCAGCTCCGGACTACTAAGCTCCTACGAGCAGTACTTC.

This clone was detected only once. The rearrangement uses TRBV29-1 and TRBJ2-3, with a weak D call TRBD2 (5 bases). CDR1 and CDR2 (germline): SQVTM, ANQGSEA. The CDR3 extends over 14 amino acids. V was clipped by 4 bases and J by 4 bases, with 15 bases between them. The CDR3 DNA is TGCAGCGTTGTACGGGGATATGGGGCAGATACGCAGTATTTT. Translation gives CSVVRGYGADTQYF.